The present TCR beta chain was sequenced within a study of blood T cell repertoires in COVID-19. Study-wide background: Sources were T cells, B-cell-depleted T cells, or PBMCs; the material itself was cDNA or gDNA.

Original data processing: Amplification of reference gene primers was used by the study to estimate nucleated cell counts. Data came from immunoSEQ multiplex PCR; TCRdb stores just in-frame clones and leaves some out. V, J and clone size reflect that table, while D and trimming were determined from the DNA. The sample contains approximately 25,000 clones, around 86% of which appear only once. The origin of this receptor is a man aged 50 or older with active COVID-19. Sample: peripheral blood.

In DNA, the CDR3 is TGTGCCAGCAGCGGAAGGGGGTTTCTGACCTACGAGCAGTACTTC. Residues: CASSGRGFLTYEQYF. The chain joins TRBV5-6 to TRBJ2-7, with D tentatively TRBD1 (6 bases). Trimming shortened V by 4 bases and J by 2 bases, and 16 bases separated the two germline ends. The germline V gene has CDR1 SGHDT and CDR2 YYEEEE. This CDR3 spans 15 amino acids.